Below, one T cell receptor beta chain is given with its context. Its antigen is unidentified. CD45RA-negative memory and CD45RA+ naive subsets were split from the CD4+ cells. The data are from a study of shared clonotypes between healthy human individuals. Broader study findings: Sampling included only blood; tissue repertoires likely differ. Several donors held about 5% of naive CD4 clonotypes in common.

Trimming at V came to 0 bases and at J to 7 bases, leaving 2 bases not matched to a gene. The CDR3 has 15 amino acids. CDR1 is MDHEN and CDR2 is SYDVKM in the germline V gene. TCRdb's copy holds only in-frame clones and misses some; the assay was immunoSEQ multiplex PCR. The sample lists 2 million to 2.5 million clones; approximately 95% were seen once. This TCR came from a man in his late teens or twenties in good health. Some clones in this sample may be carry-over from other donors' samples. Sequencing was done on a sample of naive CD4+ T cells from PBMCs. The subset is: CD45RA+ positively selected. V is TRBV28 and J is TRBJ2-2; 10 positions match TRBD1. The CDR3 DNA sequence: TGTGCCAGCAGTTTATGGGACAGGGGGATCGGGGAGCTGTTTTTT. Translation gives CASSLWDRGIGELFF.